The 30 T cell receptor beta chains listed next were all sequenced from one sample in a study of shared clonotypes between healthy human individuals. The data were produced by immunoSEQ multiplex PCR, yet TCRdb's version contains in-frame clones alone and is incomplete. This sample carries about 2,200,000 clones, about 92% of them seen once, and the ten largest clones take about 1.5%. Naive CD8 cells comprised CD45RO-negative, CCR7-positively selected cells, excluding terminally differentiated effector memory CD45RA+ cells. The sample was naive CD8+ T cells from PBMCs. Source of these receptors: a man aged 18-30 years in good health. Some clones in this sample may be carry-over from other donors' samples.

The chain uses TRBV10-1 and TRBJ2-1; 9 bases line up with TRBD1. The CDR3 is made up of 14 amino acids. CDR1 is WNHNN and CDR2 is SYGVQD in the germline V gene (reference sequence). The V gene end was trimmed by 2 bases and the J gene end by 7 bases; junction bases not matched to a gene: 3. Here the CDR3 DNA reads TGCGCCAGCAGTGAGGGGACAGGGAAAAATGAGCAGTTCTTC. This sequence encodes CASSEGTGKNEQFF.

The gene calls are TRBV25-1 and TRBJ2-5, with 10 bases identical to TRBD2. Germline CDR1 and CDR2: MGHDK and SYGVNS. Germline trimming cut 10 bases from V and 3 bases from J; bases unmatched to any gene: 8. The CDR3 has 14 residues. This CDR3 is CATSSGSWEETQYF. The CDR3 nucleotides are TGTGCCACCTCTAGCGGGAGTTGGGAAGAGACCCAGTACTTC.

The chain joins TRBV28 to TRBJ1-4; D gene unclear. The CDR3 extends over 12 amino acids. V lost 3 bases, J lost 11 bases, and 10 bases lay in between. The germline V gene encodes CDR1 MDHEN and CDR2 SYDVKM. CDR3 sequence (DNA): TGTGCCAGCAGTTTCCCTTCGGGGAAACTGTTTTTT. Protein sequence: CASSFPSGKLFF.

The CDR3 reads CASSLRRLSYNEQFF. The CDR3 DNA is TGTGCCAGCAGTTTAAGGCGGCTCTCCTACAATGAGCAGTTCTTC. The chain links TRBV28 to TRBJ2-1; no clear D gene. V gave up 2 bases and J gave up 0 bases, with 8 bases separating them. The CDR3 spans 15 residues. CDR1 and CDR2 (germline): MDHEN, SYDVKM.

This chain links TRBV27 with TRBJ2-1, with TRBD2 identical over 8 bases. Germline V gene data show CDR1 as MNHEY and CDR2 as SMNVEV (reference sequence). The V gene end was trimmed by 3 bases and the J gene end by 0 bases; junction bases not matched to a gene: 7. The CDR3 spans 17 residues. The CDR3 sequence is CASSFASGPSSYNEQFF. In DNA, the CDR3 is TGTGCCAGCAGTTTCGCTAGCGGGCCGAGCTCCTACAATGAGCAGTTCTTC.

The chain is built from TRBV27 and TRBJ2-2; D is possibly TRBD1 or TRBD2 (5 bases each). This CDR3 is 19 amino acids long. Germline loops: CDR1 MNHEY, CDR2 SMNVEV (reference sequence). The V end lost 5 bases, the J end lost 4 bases, and 26 bases lay between the germline ends. The CDR3 DNA reads TGTGCCAGCAGTCCCCAGGCCAGGGATTCGTATGCGGGCACCGGGGAGCTGTTTTTT. Its protein is CASSPQARDSYAGTGELFF.

This chain joins TRBV19 and TRBJ1-5; D call uncertain. Germline loops: CDR1 LNHDA, CDR2 SQIVND (reference sequence). The V end lost 3 bases, the J end lost 0 bases, and 21 bases lay between the germline ends. The CDR3 loop spans 19 amino acids. CDR3 coding DNA: TGTGCCAGTAGTATTACGGTATTTCGTATCGAGTATAGCAATCAGCCCCAGCATTTT. It codes for CASSITVFRIEYSNQPQHF.

On this clone itself: Other nucleotide sequences in the sample specify the same CDR3. The rearrangement uses TRBV10-3 and TRBJ2-7; no definite D call. Germline V gives CDR1 ENHRY, CDR2 SYGVKD. The CDR3 totals 14 residues. Trimming took off 0 bases at V and 0 bases at J, with 6 bases between the two ends. The CDR3 coding sequence is TGTGCCATCAGTGAGTCGGTTGGCTCCTACGAGCAGTACTTC. Its translation: CAISESVGSYEQYF.

The chain links TRBV7-9 to TRBJ1-2; TRBD1 agrees at 8 bases. The germline gives CDR1 SEHNR, CDR2 FQNEAQ (reference sequence). The CDR3 length is 13 residues. J lost 4 bases, V lost 5 bases, and 3 bases had no gene match. The CDR3 protein is CASSMDRAYGYTF. Here the CDR3 DNA reads TGTGCCAGCAGCATGGACAGGGCCTATGGCTACACCTTC. Supplemented by reference TRBV7-9 and TRBJ1-2, the full variable domain reads DTGVSQNPRHKITKRGQNVTFRCDPISEHNRLYWYRQTLGQGPEFLTYFQNEAQLEKSRLLSDRFSAERPKGSFSTLEIQRTEQGDSAMYLCASSMDRAYGYTFGSGTRLTVV.

The chain carries TRBV7-2 and TRBJ2-7; either TRBD1 or TRBD2 may fit D (7 bases each). V lost 1 base and J 0 bases, leaving 13 bases between the germline ends. There are 16 residues in the CDR3. The germline gives CDR1 SGHTA, CDR2 FQGNSA. CDR3 sequence: CASSLGGGTASYEQYF. CDR3 nucleotides: TGTGCCAGCAGCTTAGGGGGGGGGACAGCCTCCTACGAGCAGTACTTC.

About this clone itself: Within the sample, other DNA sequences also encode this same CDR3. The chain employs TRBV5-4 and TRBJ2-7; D is ambiguous. CDR3 length: 15 amino acids. The germline V gene encodes CDR1 SGHNT and CDR2 YYREEE (reference sequence). The V end lost 0 bases, the J end lost 0 bases, and 10 bases lay between the germline ends. CDR3 sequence (DNA): TGTGCCAGCAGCTTGGGCAGGTCTAGCTCCTACGAGCAGTACTTC. The encoded protein is CASSLGRSSSYEQYF.

The chain links TRBV27 to TRBJ2-1, with 9 positions matching TRBD2. This CDR3 spans 15 amino acids. Per germline, CDR1 MNHEY and CDR2 SMNVEV (reference sequence). Losses at the gene ends were 1 base for V and 12 bases for J; bases not matched to a gene: 10. CDR3 DNA sequence: TGTGCCAGCAGTTTATTCGCGGGAGGGCCCTCGGGGCAGTTCTTC. Its protein is CASSLFAGGPSGQFF.

This clone was detected only once. Here the CDR3 reads CASSERLEVNEQFF. The CDR3 DNA follows: TGTGCCAGCAGTGAAAGGCTTGAGGTCAATGAGCAGTTCTTC. V and J are TRBV25-1 and TRBJ2-1; no clear D. This CDR3 is built from 14 residues. V lost 2 bases and J lost 6, with 11 bases in between. CDR1 is MGHDK, CDR2 SYGVNS, per germline.

This clone was counted a single time. This rearrangement joins TRBV19 to TRBJ2-2; 7 nucleotides line up with TRBD2. There are 17 residues in the CDR3. The V segment lost 5 bases and the J segment 5 bases; nucleotides outside the gene matches: 14. Germline loops: CDR1 LNHDA, CDR2 SQIVND (reference sequence). The CDR3 region is CASSAPLWRETTGELFF. The DNA of the CDR3 is TGTGCCAGTAGTGCCCCGTTGTGGCGGGAGACGACCGGGGAGCTGTTTTTT.

The chain carries TRBV4-1 and TRBJ2-7; 7 bases line up with TRBD2. This CDR3 spans 13 amino acids. Germline-derived CDR1 and CDR2 are MGHRA and YSYEKL. With 4 bases clipped from V and 6 bases from J, the junction kept 6 bases outside the gene matches. The CDR3 bases are TGCGCCAGCAGCCGGGACTACCCTCGCGAGCAGTACTTC. This codes for CASSRDYPREQYF.

The chain links TRBV11-3 to TRBJ2-1; D is ambiguous. From germline, CDR1 is SGHNT and CDR2 YENEEA. The CDR3 runs 14 residues. The V gene lost 0 bases and the J gene lost 0 bases, with 3 bases spanning the gap. DNA for the CDR3: TGTGCCAGCAGCTTAGACCCCTCCTACAATGAGCAGTTCTTC. Translation gives CASSLDPSYNEQFF.

V gene TRBV14 combines with J gene TRBJ2-7; the D gene is possibly TRBD1 (6 bases). Germline V gives CDR1 SGHDN, CDR2 FVKESK. The length of the CDR3 is 16 residues. The ends were cut back, 0 bases at V and 0 bases at J, with 12 bases in the middle. The CDR3 DNA is TGTGCCAGCAGCCAAGATGGGGGCAGTTACTCCTACGAGCAGTACTTC. Its translation: CASSQDGGSYSYEQYF.

The chain employs TRBV7-8 and TRBJ2-1; possibly TRBD1 for D (6 bases). The CDR3 covers 12 residues. V lost 6 bases and J 10 bases, leaving 13 bases between the germline ends. Germline loops: CDR1 SGHVS, CDR2 FQNEAQ. CDR3 in DNA: TGTGCCAGCAGGCACAGGGTTGGAGAGCAGTTCTTC. Translated: CASRHRVGEQFF.

This sequence joins TRBV5-6 and TRBJ2-3; 9 nucleotides line up with TRBD2. V lost 0 bases and J lost 4; bases outside the gene matches: 9. CDR3 length equals 17 residues. In germline, CDR1 is SGHDT, CDR2 YYEEEE. CDR3 amino acids: CASSLELAGLISDTQYF. CDR3 sequence (DNA): TGTGCCAGCAGCTTGGAGCTAGCGGGGCTTATTTCAGATACGCAGTATTTT. The full variable domain, in which reference TRBV5-6 and TRBJ2-3 provide the parts outside the CDR3, is DAGVTQSPTHLIKTRGQQVTLRCSPKSGHDTVSWYQQALGQGPQFIFQYYEEEERQRGNFPDRFSGHQFPNYSSELNVNALLLGDSALYLCASSLELAGLISDTQYFGPGTRLTVL.

V and J are TRBV27 and TRBJ2-1; D is undetermined. CDR1 and CDR2 from the germline V gene are MNHEY and SMNVEV (reference sequence). The V end lost 5 bases, the J end lost 3 bases, and 11 bases lay between the germline ends. This CDR3 region has 14 residues. The CDR3 nucleotides read TGTGCCAGCAGTCCCTTGACAAACTACAATGAGCAGTTCTTC. This translates into CASSPLTNYNEQFF.

The J gene is TRBJ2-2, the V gene TRBV11-2; the D call may be TRBD1 or TRBD2 (5 bases each). The length of the CDR3 is 13 residues. CDR1 and CDR2 from the germline V gene are SGHAT and FQNNGV. V lost 3 bases to trimming and J lost 7 bases, with 9 bases between them. CDR3 region: CASSFGGIGELFF. For the CDR3, the DNA is TGTGCCAGCAGCTTTGGGGGAATCGGGGAGCTGTTTTTT. Full variable domain (rest looked up from reference TRBV11-2 and TRBJ2-2): EAGVAQSPRYKIIEKRQSVAFWCNPISGHATLYWYQQILGQGPKLLIQFQNNGVVDDSQLPKDRFSAERLKGVDSTLKIQPAKLEDSAVYLCASSFGGIGELFFGEGSRLTVL.

The gene calls are TRBV5-4 and TRBJ2-2, with D perhaps being TRBD1 or TRBD2 (5 bases each). Germline lookup yields CDR1 SGHNT and CDR2 YYREEE (reference sequence). Trimming cost V 2 bases and J 6 bases, with 11 bases left between them. The CDR3 extends over 14 amino acids. CDR3 residues: CASSFRGTSGELFF. The CDR3 DNA reads TGTGCCAGCAGCTTCCGAGGGACCTCCGGGGAGCTGTTTTTT.

Regarding this clone: Other DNA sequences in this specimen translate into the identical CDR3. This chain uses TRBV28 with TRBJ1-2; no firm D call. The CDR3 extends over 13 amino acids. Trimming shortened V by 6 bases and J by 0 bases, and 8 bases separated the two germline ends. Germline lookup yields CDR1 MDHEN and CDR2 SYDVKM. The CDR3, as DNA: TGTGCCAGCAGCCTAGGAGCTAACTATGGCTACACCTTC. It encodes CASSLGANYGYTF.

The V call is TRBV7-8, the J call TRBJ1-2; no reliable D call. V was pared by 1 base and J by 7 bases, with 13 bases between. Germline V gene lookup returns CDR1 SGHVS and CDR2 FQNEAQ. This CDR3 is built from 14 residues. In nucleotides, the CDR3 is TGTGCCAGCAGCTTAGTCACTTCGGAGGGTGGCTACACCTTC. Translated, it gives CASSLVTSEGGYTF.

This clone was recorded only once. J is TRBJ1-1 and V is TRBV27; D not resolved. V dropped 1 base and J dropped 10 bases, with 10 bases sitting between them. Germline values: CDR1 MNHEY, CDR2 SMNVEV (reference sequence). The CDR3 totals 12 residues. The chain's CDR3 is CASSLLGRAAFF. The DNA of the CDR3 is TGTGCCAGCAGTTTATTGGGTAGAGCAGCTTTCTTT.

The V and J genes are TRBV27 and TRBJ1-2, with 9 bases identical to TRBD1. There are 13 residues in the CDR3. Losses at the gene ends were 2 bases for V and 8 bases for J; bases not matched to a gene: 3. Germline V gives CDR1 MNHEY, CDR2 SMNVEV (reference sequence). In nucleotides, the CDR3 is TGTGCCAGCAGTTTAAGGACAGGGGTCGGCTACACCTTC. Translating it yields CASSLRTGVGYTF.

The chain links TRBV30 to TRBJ1-2; D is unclear. Germline V lookup: CDR1 GTSNPN, CDR2 SVGIG (reference sequence). The CDR3 covers 12 residues. V lost 3 bases and J lost 6, with 11 bases in between. This CDR3 reads CAWSQSSNGYTF. The CDR3 DNA follows: TGTGCCTGGAGCCAGTCATCAAATGGCTACACCTTC. The whole variable domain, filled in from reference TRBV30 and TRBJ1-2, reads SQTIHQWPATLVQPVGSPLSLECTVEGTSNPNLYWYRQAAGRGLQLLFYSVGIGQISSEVPQNLSASRPQDRQFILSSKKLLLSDSGFYLCAWSQSSNGYTFGSGTRLTVV.

This clone occurred a few times. Other nucleotide sequences from this sample produce the same CDR3. The genes are TRBV5-6 and TRBJ1-5, with a possible D match to TRBD1 (5 bases). CDR1 and CDR2 (germline): SGHDT, YYEEEE. Trimming pared 4 bases from V and 7 bases from J, leaving 9 bases between. This CDR3 region has 12 residues. Written as DNA, the CDR3 is TGTGCCAGCAGCAGGGGCGGACAGCCCCAGCATTTT. It codes for CASSRGGQPQHF.

Notes on this clone: Other DNA sequences in the sample encode the same CDR3. The chain carries TRBV7-9 and TRBJ2-2; D unresolved. Trimming took off 5 bases at V and 4 bases at J, with 11 bases between the two ends. This CDR3 spans 14 amino acids. Germline V gene sequence: CDR1 SEHNR, CDR2 FQNEAQ (reference sequence). CDR3 sequence reads: CASSPPLGTGELFF. The CDR3 nucleotides are TGTGCCAGCAGCCCCCCCCTGGGCACCGGGGAGCTGTTTTTT.

The V and J genes are TRBV6-5 and TRBJ1-1, with TRBD1 as a possible D gene (5 bases). The CDR3 spans 13 residues. Germline loops: CDR1 MNHEY, CDR2 SVGAGI. V lost 7 bases, J lost 1 base, and 10 bases lay in between. The CDR3 loop is CASTLGGNTEAFF. As DNA, the CDR3 is TGTGCCAGCACCCTGGGGGGGAACACTGAAGCTTTCTTT.